This is a list of T cell receptor beta chains from one sample in a study of blood T cell repertoires in COVID-19. The method was immunoSEQ multiplex PCR; TCRdb's version includes in-frame clones alone and lacks a portion of them. The data show 110,000 to 150,000 clones, 85% to 90% seen once. The specimen sequenced was peripheral blood. All receptors come from a woman aged 55-75 years with acute or convalescent COVID-19. Both conserved end residues are part of each CDR3. A D gene is named only where the DNA matches it firmly. Clone size is stated in some rows and not others, as once, few, many or a class when expanded.

v_call: TRBV3-1/TRBV3-2
clone_size: once
d_call: .
j_call: TRBJ1-1
cdr3_aa: CASSQGAEFGEAFF
cdr3_nt: TGTGCCAGCAGCCAAGGAGCAGAGTTCGGGGAAGCTTTCTTT

v_call: TRBV19
clone_size: .
d_call: TRBD1
j_call: TRBJ1-4
cdr3_aa: CASSRLPGTGLEKLFF
cdr3_nt: TGTGCCAGTAGTAGACTACCCGGGACAGGGCTTGAAAAACTGTTTTTT

v_call: TRBV10-3
clone_size: once
d_call: TRBD1
j_call: TRBJ1-2
cdr3_aa: CAISEMTGGYTF
cdr3_nt: TGTGCCATCAGTGAGATGACAGGGGGCTACACCTTC

v_call: TRBV28
clone_size: .
d_call: .
j_call: TRBJ1-2
cdr3_aa: CASSLSAAPGARYGYTF
cdr3_nt: TGTGCCAGCAGTTTATCGGCAGCTCCGGGAGCGCGGTATGGCTACACCTTC

v_call: TRBV7-8
clone_size: .
d_call: TRBD1
j_call: TRBJ1-2
cdr3_aa: CASSPPGGGHGYTF
cdr3_nt: TGTGCCAGCAGCCCCCCGGGAGGGGGCCATGGCTACACCTTC

v_call: TRBV5-4
clone_size: .
d_call: TRBD2
j_call: TRBJ2-7
cdr3_aa: CASSLGTSGRDEQYF
cdr3_nt: TGTGCCAGCAGCTTGGGGACTAGCGGACGCGACGAGCAGTACTTC

v_call: TRBV5-4
clone_size: once
d_call: TRBD1
j_call: TRBJ1-4
cdr3_aa: CASSQTGKDEKLFF
cdr3_nt: TGTGCCAGCAGCCAGACAGGGAAGGACGAAAAACTGTTTTTT

v_call: TRBV6-5
clone_size: .
d_call: .
j_call: TRBJ1-6
cdr3_aa: CASRLDQTHPLHF
cdr3_nt: TGTGCCAGCAGACTAGACCAGACTCATCCCCTCCACTTT

v_call: TRBV11-3
clone_size: .
d_call: TRBD1
j_call: TRBJ2-1
cdr3_aa: CASSSRTGTYNEQFF
cdr3_nt: TGTGCCAGCAGCTCCCGGACAGGGACCTACAATGAGCAGTTCTTC

v_call: TRBV6-2/TRBV6-3
clone_size: .
d_call: .
j_call: TRBJ2-3
cdr3_aa: CASSPEGADTQYF
cdr3_nt: TGTGCCAGCAGTCCCGAGGGAGCAGATACGCAGTATTTT

v_call: TRBV6-5
clone_size: .
d_call: .
j_call: TRBJ1-1
cdr3_aa: CASTTRGVGNTEAFF
cdr3_nt: TGTGCCAGCACCACTCGGGGTGTAGGGAACACTGAAGCTTTCTTT

v_call: TRBV5-1
clone_size: .
d_call: .
j_call: TRBJ1-1
cdr3_aa: CASSLTQGSTEAFF
cdr3_nt: TGCGCCAGCAGCTTGACGCAGGGATCCACTGAAGCTTTCTTT

v_call: TRBV7-9
clone_size: .
d_call: .
j_call: TRBJ1-3
cdr3_aa: CASSPRQANSLSGNTIYF
cdr3_nt: TGTGCCAGCAGCCCCCGACAGGCTAATTCTCTCTCTGGAAACACCATATATTTT

v_call: TRBV19
clone_size: few
d_call: .
j_call: TRBJ1-1
cdr3_aa: CASNRNLNTEAFF
cdr3_nt: TGTGCCAGTAACCGTAACTTGAACACTGAAGCTTTCTTT

v_call: TRBV7-7
clone_size: .
d_call: .
j_call: TRBJ2-7
cdr3_aa: CASSPQQGNEQYF
cdr3_nt: TGTGCTAGCAGCCCCCAGCAGGGTAATGAGCAGTACTTC